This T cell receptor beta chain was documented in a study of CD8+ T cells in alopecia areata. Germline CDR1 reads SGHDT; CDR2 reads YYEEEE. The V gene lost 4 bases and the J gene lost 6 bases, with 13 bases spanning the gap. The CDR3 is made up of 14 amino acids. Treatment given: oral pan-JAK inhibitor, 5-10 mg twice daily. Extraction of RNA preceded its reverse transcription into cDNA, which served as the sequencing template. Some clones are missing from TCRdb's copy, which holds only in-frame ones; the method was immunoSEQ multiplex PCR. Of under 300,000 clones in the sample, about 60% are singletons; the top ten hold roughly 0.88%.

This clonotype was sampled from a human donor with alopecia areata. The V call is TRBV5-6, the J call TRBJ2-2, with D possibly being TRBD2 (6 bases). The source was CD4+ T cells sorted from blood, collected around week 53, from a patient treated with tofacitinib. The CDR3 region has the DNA TGTGCCAGCAGCCAAGCGGGTTACTCCGGGGAGCTGTTTTTT. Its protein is CASSQAGYSGELFF.